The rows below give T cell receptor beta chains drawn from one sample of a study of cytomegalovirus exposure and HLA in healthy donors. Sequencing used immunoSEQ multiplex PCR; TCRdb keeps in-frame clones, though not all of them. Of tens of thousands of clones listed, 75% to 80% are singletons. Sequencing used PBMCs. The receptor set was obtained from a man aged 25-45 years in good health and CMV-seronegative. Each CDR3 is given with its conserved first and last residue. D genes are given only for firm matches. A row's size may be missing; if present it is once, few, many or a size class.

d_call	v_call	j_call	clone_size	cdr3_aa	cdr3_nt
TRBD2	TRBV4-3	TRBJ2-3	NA	CASSQGGQDTQYF	TGCGCCAGCAGCCAGGGAGGGCAGGATACGCAGTATTTT
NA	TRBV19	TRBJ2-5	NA	CASSPQGGETQYF	TGTGCCAGTAGTCCGCAGGGAGGAGAGACCCAGTACTTC
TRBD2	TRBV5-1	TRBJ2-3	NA	CASSHGLAGEDTQYF	TGCGCCAGCAGCCATGGACTAGCGGGAGAGGATACGCAGTATTTT
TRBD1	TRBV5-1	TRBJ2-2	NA	CASSLAGTGGTGELFF	TGCGCCAGCAGCTTGGCCGGGACAGGAGGTACCGGGGAGCTGTTTTTT
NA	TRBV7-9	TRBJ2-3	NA	CASSFYLAGRHTDTQYF	TGTGCCAGCAGCTTTTATTTGGCGGGAAGACACACAGATACGCAGTATTTT
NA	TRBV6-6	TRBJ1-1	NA	CAAARGMNTEAFF	TGTGCCGCTGCCAGGGGTATGAACACTGAAGCTTTCTTT
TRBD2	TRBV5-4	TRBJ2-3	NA	CASSPSGRVTDTQYF	TGTGCCAGCAGCCCTAGCGGGAGGGTCACAGATACGCAGTATTTT
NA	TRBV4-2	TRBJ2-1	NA	CASSIGGNNEQFF	TGTGCCAGCAGCATTGGGGGGAACAATGAGCAGTTCTTC
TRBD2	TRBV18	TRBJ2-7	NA	CASSMTSNLGEQYF	TGTGCCAGCTCAATGACTAGCAATTTAGGCGAGCAGTACTTC
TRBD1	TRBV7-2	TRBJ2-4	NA	CASSPRTGWENIQYF	TGTGCCAGCAGCCCAAGGACAGGATGGGAAAACATTCAGTACTTC
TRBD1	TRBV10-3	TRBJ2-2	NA	CAISYDREFGELFF	TGTGCCATCAGTTACGACAGGGAATTTGGGGAGCTGTTTTTT
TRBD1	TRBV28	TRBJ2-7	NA	CASSFGDSNYEQYF	TGTGCCAGCAGTTTTGGGGACAGCAACTACGAGCAGTACTTC
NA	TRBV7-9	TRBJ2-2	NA	CASSFRGTGELFF	TGTGCCAGCAGCTTTCGGGGGACCGGGGAGCTGTTTTTT
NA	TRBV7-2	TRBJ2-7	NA	CASSLERSAEQYF	TGTGCCAGCAGCTTAGAGCGGTCGGCGGAACAGTACTTC
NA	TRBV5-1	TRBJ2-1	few	CASSPTVRDEQFF	TGCGCCAGCAGCCCCACCGTCAGGGATGAGCAGTTCTTC
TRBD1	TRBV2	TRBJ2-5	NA	CASRPGQGRETQYF	TGTGCCAGCAGACCGGGACAGGGGAGAGAGACCCAGTACTTC
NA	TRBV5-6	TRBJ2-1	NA	CASSRHSEQFF	TGTGCCAGCAGCCGTCACAGTGAGCAGTTCTTC
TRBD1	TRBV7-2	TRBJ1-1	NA	CASSLDRARNTEAFF	TGTGCCAGCAGCTTGGACAGGGCTCGGAACACTGAAGCTTTCTTT
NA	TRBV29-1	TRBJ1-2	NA	CSVNRGDGYTF	TGCAGCGTCAACCGGGGGGATGGCTACACCTTC
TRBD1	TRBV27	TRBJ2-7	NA	CASGEAGTGSYEQYF	TGTGCCAGCGGAGAGGCCGGGACAGGGTCCTACGAGCAGTACTTC
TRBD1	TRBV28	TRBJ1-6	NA	CASSAGTGLRSPLHF	TGTGCCAGCAGTGCCGGGACAGGGTTACGGTCACCCCTCCACTTT
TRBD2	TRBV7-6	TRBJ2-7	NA	CASSPTSGGDYEQYF	TGTGCCAGCAGTCCGACTAGCGGGGGGGACTACGAGCAGTACTTC
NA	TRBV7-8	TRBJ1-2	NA	CASSFGEYGYTF	TGTGCCAGCAGCTTTGGGGAGTATGGCTACACCTTC
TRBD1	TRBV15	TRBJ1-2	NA	CATSAGQGANYGYTF	TGTGCCACCAGCGCAGGACAGGGGGCTAACTATGGCTACACCTTC